Shown below are 6 T cell receptor beta chains from a single sample sequenced in a study of blood T cell repertoires in COVID-19. Repertoires were generated with immunoSEQ multiplex PCR, while TCRdb's copy carries only in-frame clones and drops some. The sample holds 200,000 to 300,000 clones; around 80% are singletons and the top ten take around 3.4%. Sequencing used peripheral blood. These receptors came from a woman aged 18-29 years with acute or convalescent COVID-19.

The chain has TRBV11-2 and TRBJ1-6; the D gene is possibly TRBD1 (6 bases). Germline CDR1 SGHAT, CDR2 FQNNGV. V shed 3 bases and J shed 10 bases, with 10 bases lying between them. The CDR3 runs to 13 residues. The CDR3 DNA reads TGTGCCAGCAGCTTGGGCAGGGGATCACCCCTCCACTTT. Amino acids: CASSLGRGSPLHF.

V is TRBV28 and J is TRBJ1-5; 9 bases are shared with TRBD1. V dropped 3 bases and J dropped 3; count of bases not matched to a gene: 9. This CDR3 has 17 amino acids. In germline, CDR1 is MDHEN, CDR2 SYDVKM. The CDR3 DNA reads TGTGCCAGCAGTTTGCGGGGGACAGGGTTAAACAATCAGCCCCAGCATTTT. Translation gives CASSLRGTGLNNQPQHF.

The chain joins TRBV24-1 to TRBJ2-2; D not resolved. Trimming removed 9 bases from V and 4 bases from J, with 14 bases in between. The CDR3 runs 14 residues. Per the germline V gene, CDR1 is KGHDR and CDR2 is SFDVKD. CDR3: CATAGKRGTGELFF. The CDR3 region has the DNA TGTGCCACCGCCGGCAAGCGCGGCACCGGGGAGCTGTTTTTT.

The J gene is TRBJ2-2, the V gene TRBV7-9; TRBD1 aligns across 9 bases. Germline CDR1 reads SEHNR; CDR2 reads FQNEAQ (reference sequence). V shed 2 bases and J 7 bases; nucleotides not matched to a gene: 8. The CDR3 contains 16 residues. CDR3 bases: TGTGCCAGCAGCTTAAGGCGGGACAGGGATTTCGGGGAGCTGTTTTTT. Protein product: CASSLRRDRDFGELFF.

This chain joins TRBV13 and TRBJ2-1; D call uncertain. The germline V gene encodes CDR1 PRHDT and CDR2 FYEKMQ (reference sequence). The CDR3 is 13 residues long. V was pared by 1 base and J by 9 bases, with 10 bases between. As DNA, the CDR3 is TGTGCCAGCAGCTTAGTGGCCCGCGGTGAGCAGTTCTTC. It yields the protein CASSLVARGEQFF.

Here the CDR3 DNA reads TGTGCCAGCAGCTCTGGGGGGAGGGGGTACCAAGAGACCCAGTACTTC. Amino acids: CASSSGGRGYQETQYF. V is TRBV5-4 and J is TRBJ2-5, with a tentative D call TRBD2 (7 bases). Germline V gene lookup returns CDR1 SGHNT and CDR2 YYREEE (reference sequence). V was shortened by 3 bases and J by 0 bases, with 15 bases between the two germline ends. The CDR3 consists of 16 residues.